This T cell receptor (beta chain) was recovered during a study of T cells after posttransplantation cyclophosphamide. Study-wide results and limits: Blood and skin or GI T cell repertoires showed limited TRB overlap. After PTCy, TRB diversity resembled that of CNI/methotrexate controls.

Data came from immunoSEQ multiplex PCR; TCRdb stores just in-frame clones and leaves some out. Sampling found 41,000 or so clones, none seen once. The related graft donor's blood sample was taken on the day of bone marrow donation. In its sample, this clone was seen many times. Its antigen is unknown. The sample consisted of PBMCs. The sequence was collected from a man younger than 45 in good health and a related stem cell transplant donor.

The CDR3 here is CASSEALQGQEAFF. CDR3 sequence (DNA): TGTGCCAGCAGTGAAGCGCTACAAGGACAAGAGGCTTTCTTT. This chain joins TRBV6-1 and TRBJ1-1, with D possibly being TRBD1 (5 bases). CDR1 and CDR2 from the germline V gene are MNHNS and SASEGT. The V and J ends lost 0 bases and 11 bases respectively, with 16 bases between them. This CDR3 has 14 residues.